These 25 T cell receptor beta chains were all obtained from the same sample, sequenced in a study of blood T cells in healthy people across ages. Using a J-beta primer mix together with a sample-barcoded 5' primer, a second PCR was run for roughly 7 to 12 cycles. TCRdb fed the 5' RACE reads into MiXCR, producing one record per CDR3 protein. The data show hundreds of thousands of distinct CDR3 sequences, 35% to 50% seen once. The sequencing input was blood. The source of these receptors is a man of 80 years or more in good health.

The chain recombines TRBV29-1 with TRBJ2-5; D may match TRBD1 or TRBD2 (5 bases each). Germline V lookup: CDR1 SQVTM, CDR2 ANQGSEA. CDR3 length: 13 amino acids. The CDR3 DNA sequence: TGCAGTGCCAAGACAGAGGGAAGAGAGACCCAGTACTTC. It translates to CSAKTEGRETQYF.

This clonotype occurred a few times. The DNA for the CDR3 is TGTGCCACCAGCAGGGGGGGGGAAGGGGCCAACGTCCTGACTTTC. Translating it yields CATSRGGEGANVLTF. V usage is TRBV15 and J usage is TRBJ2-6; TRBD2 matches 7 bases. The trim removed 3 bases at V and 4 bases at J, leaving 3 bases unmatched. Germline assignment: CDR1 LNHNV and CDR2 YYDKDF (reference sequence). The CDR3 consists of 15 residues.

This clonotype has a single count. It may be a read error: a sequence one base away is much more abundant. This chain joins TRBV2 and TRBJ2-5; D is possibly TRBD2 (6 bases). The CDR3 is 14 amino acids. Germline loops: CDR1 SNHLY, CDR2 FYNNEI. V lost 6 bases to trimming and J lost 11 bases, with 22 bases between them. CDR3 loop: CASRDGEVRNEQYF. CDR3 nucleotides: TGTGCCAGCAGGGACGGGGAGGTCCGCAATGAGCAGTACTTC.

This clonotype was seen many times. The chain couples TRBV12-3 or TRBV12-4 to TRBJ2-1; 11 nucleotides align to TRBD2. With V trimmed by 3 bases and J by 9 bases, 4 bases remained unmatched. This CDR3 comprises 14 residues. CDR3 coding DNA: TGTGCCAGCAGTTTTTCTCTAGCGGGAGGTGAGCAGTTCTTC. Translated, it gives CASSFSLAGGEQFF.

The rearrangement uses TRBV11-2 and TRBJ2-3; possibly TRBD2 for D (6 bases). The CDR3 contains 17 residues. Germline CDR1 and CDR2: SGHAT and FQNNGV. Trimming left V 5 bases short and J 4 bases short, with 22 bases between. This CDR3 is CASSPPIAGRGADTQYF. In DNA, the CDR3 is TGTGCCAGCAGCCCACCCATAGCCGGGAGAGGAGCAGATACGCAGTATTTT.

The V and J genes are TRBV11-3 and TRBJ2-1, with 7 nucleotides matching TRBD2. J was trimmed by 7 bases and V by 0 bases; bases with no gene match: 21. There are 20 residues in the CDR3. Germline V CDR1 and CDR2: SGHNT, YENEEA. This CDR3 reads CASSLDGPSLAAGVGNEQFF. In DNA, the CDR3 is TGTGCCAGCAGCTTAGATGGTCCCAGCTTGGCTGCGGGAGTGGGAAATGAGCAGTTCTTC.

This sequence joins TRBV7-2 and TRBJ2-7, with 7 bases fitting TRBD1. Trimming took 7 bases from V and 7 from J; bases not matched to a gene: 13. The CDR3 length is 14 residues. Germline lookup yields CDR1 SGHTA and CDR2 FQGNSA. CDR3 bases: TGTGCCAGCAACGCCAAATGGGACAGTCAAGAGCAGTACTTC. Its protein product is CASNAKWDSQEQYF.

J is TRBJ2-6 and V is TRBV5-4; weak D call: TRBD1 (5 bases). Germline CDR1 reads SGHNT; CDR2 reads YYREEE (reference sequence). Between the trimmed V and J ends, which lost 5 bases and 0 bases, there was a span of 12 bases. The CDR3 is 16 amino acids. In DNA, the CDR3 is TGTGCCAGCAGATCGTACAGGAACTCTGGGGCCAACGTCCTGACTTTC. Translation gives CASRSYRNSGANVLTF.

This clonotype came up a few times. The chain has TRBV28 and TRBJ2-1; the match to TRBD2 covers 11 bases. Germline V gene data show CDR1 as MDHEN and CDR2 as SYDVKM. V shed 6 bases, J shed 5 bases, and the junction held 6 bases outside the gene matches. This CDR3 is built from 15 residues. CDR3 nucleotides: TGTGCCAGCAGGCAACTAGCGGGGGAAAACAATGAGCAGTTCTTC. Translation gives CASRQLAGENNEQFF.

This clonotype came up a few times. The chain links TRBV5-1 to TRBJ1-1, with no clear D. Germline lookup yields CDR1 SGHRS and CDR2 YFSETQ. V was clipped by 0 bases and J by 6 bases, with 6 bases between them. CDR3 length equals 12 residues. This CDR3 is CASSLAESEAFF. CDR3 bases: TGCGCCAGCAGCTTGGCGGAATCTGAAGCTTTCTTT.

Regarding this clonotype: One base away lies a much larger clone, so this may be a sequencing read error. The V call is TRBV15, the J call TRBJ2-7, with a weak D call TRBD2 (5 bases). The germline V gene has CDR1 LNHNV and CDR2 YYDKDF (reference sequence). CDR3 size: 15 residues. The chain's CDR3 is CTTSREGTVSYEQYF. CDR3 bases: TGTACCACCAGCAGAGAGGGAACAGTCTCCTACGAGCAGTACTTC.

Comment on this clonotype: A read error may explain this, as a much larger clone is one base away. V is TRBV5-1 and J is TRBJ2-1; 7 nucleotides agree with TRBD2. Trimming at V came to 5 bases and at J to 8 bases, leaving 19 bases not matched to a gene. Germline lookup yields CDR1 SGHRS and CDR2 YFSETQ. CDR3 length: 17 residues. CDR3 loop: CASRNGREAPSLHEQFF. The CDR3 bases are TGCGCCAGCAGAAATGGACGGGAGGCCCCCTCCCTCCATGAGCAGTTCTTC.

The chain employs TRBV28 and TRBJ2-7; tentative D call: TRBD1 (6 bases). Germline CDR1 MDHEN, CDR2 SYDVKM. This CDR3 spans 14 amino acids. V was cut by 6 bases and J by 2 bases, with 14 bases left in between. The DNA for the CDR3 is TGTGCCAGCAGCACAAGACAGGAAGCCTACGAGCAGTACTTC. It codes for CASSTRQEAYEQYF.

The J gene is TRBJ2-7, the V gene TRBV10-3; D remains ambiguous. V lost 5 bases, J lost 0 bases, and 5 bases lay in between. CDR3 length: 12 amino acids. Per the germline V gene, CDR1 is ENHRY and CDR2 is SYGVKD. The CDR3 sequence: CAISTYSYEQYF. CDR3 DNA sequence: TGTGCCATCAGTACGTACTCCTACGAGCAGTACTTC.

The rearrangement joins TRBV7-9 to TRBJ1-2; 8 bases line up with TRBD1. The CDR3 sequence is 12 residues long. Germline trimming cut 7 bases from V and 4 bases from J; bases unmatched to any gene: 2. Germline loops: CDR1 SEHNR, CDR2 FQNEAQ (reference sequence). The CDR3 is CASNTGGYGYTF. The CDR3 bases are TGTGCCAGCAACACAGGGGGCTATGGCTACACCTTC.

Remarks on this clonotype: With a much larger clone just one base away, this may be a read error. This rearrangement joins TRBV12-3 or TRBV12-4 to TRBJ2-7; 9 bases match TRBD1. This CDR3 contains 13 residues. Trimming at V came to 5 bases and at J to 6 bases, leaving 5 bases not matched to a gene. DNA for the CDR3: TGTGCCAGCAGTCAAGGACAGGGGCTCGAGCAGTACTTC. Amino acids: CASSQGQGLEQYF.

This clonotype was seen only once. A much larger clone is a single base away; this may be a read error. The chain is built from TRBV12-3 or TRBV12-4 and TRBJ2-3; D call uncertain. V gave up 7 bases and J gave up 4 bases, with 6 bases separating them. This CDR3 is built from 11 residues. DNA of the CDR3: TGTGCCAGCATCAACGCAGATACGCAGTATTTT. Its protein product is CASINADTQYF.

This clonotype was counted at least ten times. J is TRBJ2-1 and V is TRBV10-3; a possible D gene is TRBD1 (5 bases). Germline CDR1 is ENHRY and CDR2 is SYGVKD. The CDR3 extends over 13 amino acids. Between the trimmed V and J ends, which lost 3 bases and 6 bases, there was a span of 9 bases. CDR3 in DNA: TGTGCCATCAGTGAACCAGGGATCAATGAGCAGTTCTTC. It codes for CAISEPGINEQFF.

At least ten counts were recorded for this clonotype. The rearrangement links TRBV20-1 to TRBJ2-1; D is perhaps TRBD2 (6 bases). The V end lost 0 bases, the J end lost 3 bases, and 18 bases lay between the germline ends. Germline V gives CDR1 DFQATT, CDR2 SNEGSKA (reference sequence). The CDR3 is made up of 17 amino acids. The CDR3 DNA sequence: TGCAGTGCTAGAGATTGGGACTCCCCGGGGGACTACAATGAGCAGTTCTTC. Translation: CSARDWDSPGDYNEQFF.

This sequence joins TRBV6-5 and TRBJ1-3; 8 bases line up with TRBD1. Germline CDR1 is MNHEY and CDR2 is SVGAGI. The junction had 3 bases not matched to a gene; V was cut back by 5 bases and J by 0 bases. The CDR3 length is 15 residues. DNA for the CDR3: TGTGCCAGCAGTAGGGACAGGAGCTCTGGAAACACCATATATTTT. Residues: CASSRDRSSGNTIYF.

The rearrangement joins TRBV2 to TRBJ2-1; either TRBD1 or TRBD2 may supply D (5 bases each). Germline-derived CDR1 and CDR2 are SNHLY and FYNNEI. With 8 bases removed from V and 5 bases from J, the gap between germline ends came to 19 bases. The CDR3 has 15 residues. The CDR3 reads CASGEGTNPNNEQFF. The CDR3 DNA reads as TGTGCCAGCGGAGAAGGGACGAACCCCAACAATGAGCAGTTCTTC. Complete variable domain (other parts from reference TRBV2 and TRBJ2-1): EPEVTQTPSHQVTQMGQEVILRCVPISNHLYFYWYRQILGQKVEFLVSFYNNEISEKSEIFDDQFSVERPDGSNFTLKIRSTKLEDSAMYFCASGEGTNPNNEQFFGPGTRLTVL.

The rearrangement links TRBV7-8 to TRBJ2-1; TRBD2 matches 11 bases. This CDR3 has 15 residues. V shed 5 bases, J shed 9 bases, and the junction held 9 bases outside the gene matches. Per germline, CDR1 SGHVS and CDR2 FQNEAQ. The CDR3 reads CASSTLAGGPGEQFF. The CDR3 DNA is TGTGCCAGCAGCACCTTAGCGGGAGGGCCCGGTGAGCAGTTCTTC. Combining the CDR3 with reference TRBV7-8 and TRBJ2-1 gives the whole variable domain GAGVSQSPRYKVAKRGQDVALRCDPISGHVSLFWYQQALGQGPEFLTYFQNEAQLDKSGLPSDRFFAERPEGSVSTLKIQRTQQEDSAVYLCASSTLAGGPGEQFFGPGTRLTVL.

The table lists this clonotype with many counts. The V and J genes are TRBV24-1 and TRBJ1-5, with D tentatively TRBD1 (5 bases). V was shortened by 4 bases and J by 4 bases, with 10 bases between the two germline ends. This CDR3 region has 14 residues. Germline CDR1 reads KGHDR; CDR2 reads SFDVKD. The CDR3 DNA is TGTGCCACCAGTGACCTCGACAGTAATCAGCCCCAGCATTTT. It encodes CATSDLDSNQPQHF.

The chain couples TRBV7-2 to TRBJ2-7; D ambiguous. CDR1 and CDR2 (germline): SGHTA, FQGNSA. V gave up 1 base and J gave up 3 bases, with 10 bases separating them. The CDR3 sequence is 14 residues long. The CDR3 DNA sequence: TGTGCCAGCAGCTTAGTAGGAGAGAACTACGAGCAGTACTTC. The encoded protein is CASSLVGENYEQYF.

The chain carries TRBV6-2 or TRBV6-3 and TRBJ2-7; D remains unclear. The CDR3 totals 14 residues. The V gene's germline CDR1 is MNHEY and CDR2 SVGEGT. Deletions cut 0 bases from V and 2 bases from J, with 8 bases between. DNA for the CDR3: TGTGCCAGCAGTTACTCGATCGACGCCTACGAGCAGTACTTC. Residues: CASSYSIDAYEQYF.